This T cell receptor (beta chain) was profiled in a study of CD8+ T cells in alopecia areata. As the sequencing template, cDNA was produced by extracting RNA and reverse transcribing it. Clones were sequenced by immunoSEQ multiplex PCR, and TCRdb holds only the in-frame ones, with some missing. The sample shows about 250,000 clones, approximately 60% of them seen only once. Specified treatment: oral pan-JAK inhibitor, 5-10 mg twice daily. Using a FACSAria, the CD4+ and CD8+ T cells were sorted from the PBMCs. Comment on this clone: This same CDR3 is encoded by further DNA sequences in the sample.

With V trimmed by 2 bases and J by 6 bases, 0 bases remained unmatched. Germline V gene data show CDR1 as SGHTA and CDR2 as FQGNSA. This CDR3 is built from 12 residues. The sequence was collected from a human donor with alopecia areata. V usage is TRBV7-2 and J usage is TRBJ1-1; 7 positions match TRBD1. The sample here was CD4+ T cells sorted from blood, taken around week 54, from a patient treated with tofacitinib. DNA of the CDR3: TGTGCCAGCAGCTTACAGGGGGCTGAAGCTTTCTTT. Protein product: CASSLQGAEAFF.